This T cell receptor beta chain was sequenced for a study of blood T cell repertoires in COVID-19. On the study more broadly: The samples span acute and convalescent COVID-19 from the United States, Italy and Spain. Sources were T cells, B-cell-depleted T cells, or PBMCs; the material itself was cDNA or gDNA.

The CDR3 runs to 14 residues. V was clipped by 6 bases and J by 4 bases; unmatched bases: 5. Germline values: CDR1 MNHEY, CDR2 SVGAGI. How the authors handled the data: Reference gene primer amplification in the assay estimated nucleated cell counts. Using immunoSEQ multiplex PCR, the repertoire was profiled, and TCRdb retains in-frame clones only, with some absent. V, J and clone size derive from that table, while D and trimming were established from the DNA sequence. The table records roughly 150,000 clones, 75% to 85% of them present only once. This receptor was obtained from a man between 60 and 75 years old with acute or convalescent COVID-19. V usage is TRBV6-5 and J usage is TRBJ1-3; TRBD1 aligns across 8 bases. Sample: peripheral blood. The CDR3 region has the DNA TGTGCCAGCAGCAGGGGGCCGAGCGGAAACACCATATATTTT. Amino acids: CASSRGPSGNTIYF.